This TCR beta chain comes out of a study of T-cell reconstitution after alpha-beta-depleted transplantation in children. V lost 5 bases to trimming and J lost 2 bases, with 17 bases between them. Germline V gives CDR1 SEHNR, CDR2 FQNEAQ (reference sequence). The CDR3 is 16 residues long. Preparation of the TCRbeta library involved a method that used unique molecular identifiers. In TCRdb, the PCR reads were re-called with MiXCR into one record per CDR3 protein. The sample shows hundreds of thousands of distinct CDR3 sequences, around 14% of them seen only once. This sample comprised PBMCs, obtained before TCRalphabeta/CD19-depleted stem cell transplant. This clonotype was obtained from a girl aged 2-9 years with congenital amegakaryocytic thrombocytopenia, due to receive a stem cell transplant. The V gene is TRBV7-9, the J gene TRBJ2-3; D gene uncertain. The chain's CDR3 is CASSHTTPDPTDTQYF. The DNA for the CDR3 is TGTGCCAGCAGCCATACGACCCCGGATCCCACAGATACGCAGTATTTT.